This T cell receptor beta chain was documented in a study of blood T cell repertoires in COVID-19. TCRdb's table, derived via immunoSEQ multiplex PCR, lists solely in-frame clones and lacks some. The table has approximately 280,000 clones, around nine tenths seen once; the top ten hold about 6%. Trimming took off 6 bases at V and 3 bases at J, with 8 bases between the two ends. This CDR3 contains 13 residues. Germline CDR1 MDHEN, CDR2 SYDVKM. Sequencing was done on a sample of PBMCs or T cells enriched from blood (not recorded which). The TCR sequence derives from a woman aged 40 to 55 who had recovered from COVID-19. This chain connects TRBV28 to TRBJ1-4; no firm D call. CDR3 residues: CASSSLPNEKLFF. For the CDR3, the DNA is TGTGCCAGCAGCTCCCTACCTAATGAAAAACTGTTTTTT.